This T cell receptor (beta chain) was profiled in a study of blood T cells in healthy people across ages. The J segment lost 6 bases and the V segment lost 5 bases, leaving 7 bases of the junction unmatched. This CDR3 region has 15 residues. Combining a sample-barcoded 5' primer with a J-beta primer mix, a second PCR ran for roughly 7 to 12 cycles. TCRdb re-called the 5' RACE reads through MiXCR, storing one row per CDR3 protein. The data hold roughly 680,000 distinct CDR3 sequences, with over 40% observed a single time. The receptor comes from a woman aged 80 or older in good health. The rearrangement joins TRBV12-3 or TRBV12-4 to TRBJ2-2; TRBD1 agrees at 9 bases. The material sequenced was blood. The CDR3 loop is CASSGTGSRSGELFF. The CDR3 DNA is TGTGCCAGCAGTGGGACAGGGAGCCGTTCCGGGGAGCTGTTTTTT.